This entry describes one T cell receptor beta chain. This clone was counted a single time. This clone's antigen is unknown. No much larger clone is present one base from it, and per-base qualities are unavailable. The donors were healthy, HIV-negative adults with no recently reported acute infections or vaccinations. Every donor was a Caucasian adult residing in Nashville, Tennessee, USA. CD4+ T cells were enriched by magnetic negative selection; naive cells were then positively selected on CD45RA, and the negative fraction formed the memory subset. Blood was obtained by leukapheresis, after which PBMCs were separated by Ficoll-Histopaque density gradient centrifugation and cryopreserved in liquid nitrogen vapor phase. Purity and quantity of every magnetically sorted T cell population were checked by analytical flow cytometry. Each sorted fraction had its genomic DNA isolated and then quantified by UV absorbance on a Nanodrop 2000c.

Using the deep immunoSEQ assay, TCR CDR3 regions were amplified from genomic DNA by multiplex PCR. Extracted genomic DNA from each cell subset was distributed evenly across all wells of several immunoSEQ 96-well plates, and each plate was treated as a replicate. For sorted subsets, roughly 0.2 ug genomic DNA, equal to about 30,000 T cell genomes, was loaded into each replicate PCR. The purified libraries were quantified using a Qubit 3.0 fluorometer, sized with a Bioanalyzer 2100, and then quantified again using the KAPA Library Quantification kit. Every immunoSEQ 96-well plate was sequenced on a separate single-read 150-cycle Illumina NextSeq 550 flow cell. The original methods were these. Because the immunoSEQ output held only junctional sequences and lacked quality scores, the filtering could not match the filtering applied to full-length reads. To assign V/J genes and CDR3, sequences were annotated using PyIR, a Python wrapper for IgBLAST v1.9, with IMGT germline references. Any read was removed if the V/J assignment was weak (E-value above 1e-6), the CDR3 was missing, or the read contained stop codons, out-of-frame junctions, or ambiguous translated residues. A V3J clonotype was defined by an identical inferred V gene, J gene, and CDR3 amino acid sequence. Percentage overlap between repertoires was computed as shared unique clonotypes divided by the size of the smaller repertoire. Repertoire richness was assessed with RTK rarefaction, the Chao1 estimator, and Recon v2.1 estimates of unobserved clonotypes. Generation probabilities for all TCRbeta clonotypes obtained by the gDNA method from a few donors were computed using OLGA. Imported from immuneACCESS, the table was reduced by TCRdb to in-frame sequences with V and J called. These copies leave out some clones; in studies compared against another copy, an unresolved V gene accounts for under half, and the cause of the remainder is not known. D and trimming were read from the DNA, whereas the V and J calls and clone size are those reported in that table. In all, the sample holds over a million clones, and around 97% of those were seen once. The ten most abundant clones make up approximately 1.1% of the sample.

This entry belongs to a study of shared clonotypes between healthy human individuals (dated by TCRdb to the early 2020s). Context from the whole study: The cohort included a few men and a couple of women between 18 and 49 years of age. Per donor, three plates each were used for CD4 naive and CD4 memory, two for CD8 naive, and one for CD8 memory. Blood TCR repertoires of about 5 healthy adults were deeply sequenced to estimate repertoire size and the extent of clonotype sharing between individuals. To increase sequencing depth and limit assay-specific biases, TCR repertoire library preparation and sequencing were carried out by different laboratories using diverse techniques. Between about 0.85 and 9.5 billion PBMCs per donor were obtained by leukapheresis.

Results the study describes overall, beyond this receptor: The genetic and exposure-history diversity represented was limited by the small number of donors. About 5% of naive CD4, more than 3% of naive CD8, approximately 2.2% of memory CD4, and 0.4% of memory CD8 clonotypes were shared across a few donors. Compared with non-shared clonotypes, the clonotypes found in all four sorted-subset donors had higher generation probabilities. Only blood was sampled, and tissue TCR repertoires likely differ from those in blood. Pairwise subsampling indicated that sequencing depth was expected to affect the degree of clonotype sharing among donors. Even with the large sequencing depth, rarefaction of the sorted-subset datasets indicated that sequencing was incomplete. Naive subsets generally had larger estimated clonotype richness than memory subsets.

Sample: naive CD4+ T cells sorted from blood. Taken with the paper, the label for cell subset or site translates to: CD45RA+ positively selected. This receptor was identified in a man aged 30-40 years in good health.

CDR3 region: CASSLNRELVYTF. The DNA sequence follows: TGCGCCAGCAGCTTGAATCGGGAGTTAGTGTACACCTTC. Rearrangement joined TRBV5-1 to TRBJ1-2, with the D gene too uncertain to name. For CDR1 and CDR2, the germline V gene lists SGHRS and YFSETQ. From the cysteine up to the phenylalanine, the CDR3 has a length of 13 residues. The sequence is cut down to CDR3 DNA, 39 bases in frame from base 1. V is shortened by 1 base, J by 11 bases, and the region joining them spans 15 bases.